This TCR beta chain was recorded in a study of shared clonotypes between healthy human individuals. Researchers ran the assay at a deep level. Produced via immunoSEQ multiplex PCR; TCRdb's table is partial and in-frame only. Of 1.4 million or so clones in the sample, less than 99% were seen once. Between the trimmed V and J ends, which lost 2 bases and 4 bases, there was a span of 8 bases. There are 13 residues in the CDR3. The germline V gene has CDR1 SGHRS and CDR2 YFSETQ. The sequence was collected from a man between 25 and 39 years old in good health. The chain uses TRBV5-1 and TRBJ2-3; D is perhaps TRBD1 (6 bases). Input material: naive CD4+ T cells sorted from blood. Subset noted: CD45RA+ positively selected. DNA of the CDR3: TGCGCCAGCAGCTTCCCAGGGGCAGATACGCAGTATTTT. Translation: CASSFPGADTQYF.